The next 7 T cell receptor beta chains were all read from a single sample in a study of T-cell memory formation after mild COVID-19. TCRdb reprocessed the 5' RACE reads with MiXCR, giving one entry per CDR3 protein. The sample has hundreds of thousands of distinct CDR3 sequences; roughly 17% are singletons. The material sequenced was PBMCs or a T cell subset sorted from them (not recorded which). All receptors come from an adult woman who had mild COVID-19 (a few samples of this study predate the infection). Cell type and time point are not known.

The chain recombines TRBV18 with TRBJ1-2, with D possibly TRBD1 on 6 matching bases. CDR1 is KGHSH, CDR2 LQKENI, per germline. CDR3 length: 16 amino acids. Trimming removed 0 bases at V and 0 bases at J, with 11 bases between. CDR3 in amino acids: CASSPPGADSNYGYTF. DNA of the CDR3: TGTGCCAGCTCACCACCGGGGGCAGACTCTAACTATGGCTACACCTTC.

This clonotype has just a few counts. The rearrangement joins TRBV13 to TRBJ2-2; D gene unclear. The CDR3 is 9 residues long. From germline, CDR1 is PRHDT and CDR2 FYEKMQ (reference sequence). This CDR3 is CAATGELFF. Written as DNA, the CDR3 is TGTGCAGCCACCGGGGAGCTGTTTTTT.

This clonotype was found a few times. This chain links TRBV24-1 with TRBJ1-1; the D is unclear. The V gene lost 3 bases and the J gene lost 4 bases, with 5 bases spanning the gap. This CDR3 is 12 amino acids long. The germline V gene encodes CDR1 KGHDR and CDR2 SFDVKD. The CDR3 sequence: CATSDGVTEAFF. CDR3 nucleotide sequence: TGTGCCACCAGTGATGGGGTCACTGAAGCTTTCTTT.

CDR3 residues: CASSVTGKVSDTQYF. DNA for the CDR3: TGTGCCAGCAGCGTCACAGGGAAAGTTTCAGATACGCAGTATTTT. The chain is built from TRBV9 and TRBJ2-3, with D possibly being TRBD1 (6 bases). The ends were cut back, 2 bases at V and 4 bases at J, with 14 bases in the middle. CDR1 is SGDLS and CDR2 is YYNGEE in the germline V gene. There are 15 residues in the CDR3.

The CDR3 loop reads CASRPTGTSSFEQYF. The CDR3 nucleotides are TGTGCCAGCAGACCGACCGGGACTAGCTCTTTCGAGCAGTACTTC. The gene calls are TRBV6-2 or TRBV6-3 and TRBJ2-7; 9 nucleotides line up with TRBD2. The V segment lost 6 bases and the J segment 6 bases; nucleotides outside the gene matches: 12. The germline CDR1 and CDR2 sequences are MNHEY and SVGEGT. This CDR3 has 15 residues.

This clonotype was picked up a small number of times. The rearrangement joins TRBV27 to TRBJ2-6; D is unresolved. Germline V gene sequence: CDR1 MNHEY, CDR2 SMNVEV (reference sequence). V shed 8 bases and J shed 0 bases, with 20 bases lying between them. CDR3 length equals 18 residues. In DNA, the CDR3 is TGTGCCAGCGGAACTCCCGCAGCCGGATACTCTGGGGCCAACGTCCTGACTTTC. This encodes CASGTPAAGYSGANVLTF. The variable domain in full, with the rest retrieved from reference TRBV27 and TRBJ2-6, is EAQVTQNPRYLITVTGKKLTVTCSQNMNHEYMSWYRQDPGLGLRQIYYSMNVEVTDKGDVPEGYKVSRKEKRNFPLILESPSPNQTSLYFCASGTPAAGYSGANVLTFGAGSRLTVL.

A few counts support this clonotype. The chain has TRBV6-2 or TRBV6-3 and TRBJ2-7; D assignment may be TRBD1 or TRBD2 (5 bases each). The germline CDR1 and CDR2 sequences are MNHEY and SVGEGT. V lost 4 bases and J 5 bases, leaving 12 bases between the germline ends. There are 13 residues in the CDR3. The CDR3 coding sequence is TGTGCCAGCAGTTCCCTCCGGGACGACGAGCAGTACTTC. It codes for CASSSLRDDEQYF.